This T cell receptor (beta chain) derives from a study of cytomegalovirus exposure and HLA in healthy donors. Findings and caveats of the study: A few chains linked to CMV were shown in vitro to be specific for CMV antigens. Reports described diagnosis of cytomegalovirus status by the classifier as highly specific and sensitive.

Note on this clone: Its specificity is unknown.

Assay: immunoSEQ multiplex PCR; the TCRdb copy retains only in-frame clones and omits some. Among 250,000 to 350,000 clones listed, around 90% were seen once. This receptor was identified in a man aged 25 to 40 in good health and CMV-seronegative. Source material: PBMCs.

The CDR3 sequence is CASSQSGTSSYNEQFF. The CDR3 DNA reads as TGCGCCAGCAGCCAATCCGGGACAAGCTCCTACAATGAGCAGTTCTTC. The chain joins TRBV4-1 to TRBJ2-1, with a possible D match to TRBD1 (6 bases). Germline V gene sequence: CDR1 MGHRA, CDR2 YSYEKL. The CDR3 consists of 16 residues. The V end was cut by 2 bases, the J end by 0 bases, with 11 bases between.